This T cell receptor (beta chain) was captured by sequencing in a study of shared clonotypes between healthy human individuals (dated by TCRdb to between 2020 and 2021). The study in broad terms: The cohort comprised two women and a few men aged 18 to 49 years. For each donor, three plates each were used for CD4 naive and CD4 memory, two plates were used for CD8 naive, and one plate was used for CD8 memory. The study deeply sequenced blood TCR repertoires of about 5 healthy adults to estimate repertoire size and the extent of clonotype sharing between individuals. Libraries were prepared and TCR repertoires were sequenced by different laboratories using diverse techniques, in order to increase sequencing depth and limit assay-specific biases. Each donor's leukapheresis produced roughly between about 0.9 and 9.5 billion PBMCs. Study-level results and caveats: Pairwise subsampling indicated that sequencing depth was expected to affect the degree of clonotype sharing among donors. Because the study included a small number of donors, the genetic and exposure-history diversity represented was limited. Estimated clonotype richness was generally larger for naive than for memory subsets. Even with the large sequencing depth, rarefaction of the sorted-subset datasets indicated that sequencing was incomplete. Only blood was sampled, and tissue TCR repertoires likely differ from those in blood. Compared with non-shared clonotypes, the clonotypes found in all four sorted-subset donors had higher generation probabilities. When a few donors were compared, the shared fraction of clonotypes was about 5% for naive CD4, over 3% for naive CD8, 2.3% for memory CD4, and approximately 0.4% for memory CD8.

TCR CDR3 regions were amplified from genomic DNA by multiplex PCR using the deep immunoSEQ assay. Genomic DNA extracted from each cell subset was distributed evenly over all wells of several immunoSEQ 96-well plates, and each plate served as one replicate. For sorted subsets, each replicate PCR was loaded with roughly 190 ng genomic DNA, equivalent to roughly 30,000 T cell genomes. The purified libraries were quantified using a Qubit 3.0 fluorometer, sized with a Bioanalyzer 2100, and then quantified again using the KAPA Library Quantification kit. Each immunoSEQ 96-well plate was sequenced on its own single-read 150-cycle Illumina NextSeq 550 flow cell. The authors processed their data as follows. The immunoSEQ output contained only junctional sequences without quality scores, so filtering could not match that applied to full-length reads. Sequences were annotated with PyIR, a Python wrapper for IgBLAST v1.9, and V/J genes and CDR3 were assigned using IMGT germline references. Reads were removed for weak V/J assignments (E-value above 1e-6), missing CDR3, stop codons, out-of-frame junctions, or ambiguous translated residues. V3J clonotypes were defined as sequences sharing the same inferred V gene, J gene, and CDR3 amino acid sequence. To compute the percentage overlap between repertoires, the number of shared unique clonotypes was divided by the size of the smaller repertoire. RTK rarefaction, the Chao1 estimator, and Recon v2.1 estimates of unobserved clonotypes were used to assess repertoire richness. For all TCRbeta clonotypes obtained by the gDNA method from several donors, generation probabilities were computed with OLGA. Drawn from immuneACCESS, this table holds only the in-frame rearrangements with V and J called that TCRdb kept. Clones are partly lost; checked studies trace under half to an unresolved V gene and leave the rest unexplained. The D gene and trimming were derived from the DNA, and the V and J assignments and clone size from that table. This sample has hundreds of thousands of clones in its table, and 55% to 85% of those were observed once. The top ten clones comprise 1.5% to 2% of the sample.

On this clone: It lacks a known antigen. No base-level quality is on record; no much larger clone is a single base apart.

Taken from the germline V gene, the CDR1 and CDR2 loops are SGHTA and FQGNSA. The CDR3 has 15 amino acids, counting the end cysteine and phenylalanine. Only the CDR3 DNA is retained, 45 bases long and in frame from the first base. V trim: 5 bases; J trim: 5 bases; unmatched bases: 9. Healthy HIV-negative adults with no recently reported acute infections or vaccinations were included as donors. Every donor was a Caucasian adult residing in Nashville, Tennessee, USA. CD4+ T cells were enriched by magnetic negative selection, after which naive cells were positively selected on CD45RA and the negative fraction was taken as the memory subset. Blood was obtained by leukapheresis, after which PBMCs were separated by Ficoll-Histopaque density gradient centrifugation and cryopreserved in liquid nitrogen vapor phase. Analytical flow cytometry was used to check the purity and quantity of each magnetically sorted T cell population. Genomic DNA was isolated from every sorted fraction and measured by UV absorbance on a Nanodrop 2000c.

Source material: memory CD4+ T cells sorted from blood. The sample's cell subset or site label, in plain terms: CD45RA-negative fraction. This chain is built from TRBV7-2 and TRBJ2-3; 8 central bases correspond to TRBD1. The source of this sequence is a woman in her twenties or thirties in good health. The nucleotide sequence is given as TGTGCCAGCAGCGATTGGGGACAGGTGGGAGATACGCAGTATTTT. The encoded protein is CASSDWGQVGDTQYF. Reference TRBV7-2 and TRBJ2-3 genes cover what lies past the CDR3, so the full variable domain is GAGVSQSPSNKVTEKGKDVELRCDPISGHTALYWYRQSLGQGLEFLIYFQGNSAPDKSGLPSDRFSAERTGGSVSTLTIQRTQQEDSAVYLCASSDWGQVGDTQYFGPGTRLTVL.